This is a list of T cell receptor beta chains from one sample in a study of radiation and T cells in renal cell carcinoma. Clones were read by immunoSEQ multiplex PCR, and TCRdb kept only the in-frame ones, dropping some. The table includes 120,000 or so clones, 80% to 90% detected once. The material was blood, obtained from a patient whose treatment included radiotherapy and nephrectomy. All receptors derive from a woman aged 55-70 years with renal cell carcinoma. Both conserved end residues are part of each CDR3. Each record gives: CDR3 protein, CDR3 DNA, J gene, V gene, clone size, D gene. The D gene is left open where the match is weak. The listing skips clone size in some rows; elsewhere it reads once, few, many or a size class.

cdr3_aa: CASSRGLAQETQYF
cdr3_nt: TGTGCCAGCAGTCGGGGACTAGCTCAGGAGACCCAGTACTTC
j_call: TRBJ2-5
v_call: TRBV6-6
clone_size: -
d_call: TRBD2

cdr3_aa: CAWRLQGLSIQYF
cdr3_nt: TGTGCCTGGAGGTTACAGGGCCTGTCCATTCAGTACTTC
j_call: TRBJ2-4
v_call: TRBV30
clone_size: -
d_call: -

cdr3_aa: CASSKVLGVPDTQYF
cdr3_nt: TGTGCCAGCAGCAAAGTTCTCGGGGTCCCAGATACGCAGTATTTT
j_call: TRBJ2-3
v_call: TRBV21-1
clone_size: -
d_call: -

cdr3_aa: CASSEPGSLSGGELFF
cdr3_nt: TGTGCCAGCAGCGAACCGGGATCCCTAAGTGGCGGGGAGCTGTTTTTT
j_call: TRBJ2-2
v_call: TRBV6-6
clone_size: -
d_call: -

cdr3_aa: CASSEDSDLTKAFF
cdr3_nt: TGTGCCAGCAGTGAAGATAGTGACCTGACGAAAGCTTTCTTT
j_call: TRBJ1-1
v_call: TRBV2
clone_size: -
d_call: -

cdr3_aa: CASSSGTGIPGYTF
cdr3_nt: TGTGCCAGCAGTTCCGGGACAGGGATTCCTGGCTACACCTTC
j_call: TRBJ1-2
v_call: TRBV6-4
clone_size: once
d_call: TRBD1

cdr3_aa: CASSLRWDNSGNTIYF
cdr3_nt: TGTGCCAGCAGCCTTAGGTGGGACAACTCTGGAAACACCATATATTTT
j_call: TRBJ1-3
v_call: TRBV5-5
clone_size: once
d_call: -

cdr3_aa: CASSLTYSTTDTQYF
cdr3_nt: TGTGCCAGCAGCTTAACTTACTCGACCACAGATACGCAGTATTTT
j_call: TRBJ2-3
v_call: TRBV7-3
clone_size: -
d_call: -

cdr3_aa: CASSQGTSVAYEQYF
cdr3_nt: TGCGCCAGCAGCCAAGGGACTAGCGTAGCCTACGAGCAGTACTTC
j_call: TRBJ2-7
v_call: TRBV4-1
clone_size: -
d_call: TRBD2

cdr3_aa: CASTRGGRGDEQYF
cdr3_nt: TGTGCCAGCACCAGGGGAGGGAGAGGTGACGAGCAGTACTTC
j_call: TRBJ2-7
v_call: TRBV21-1
clone_size: once
d_call: -

cdr3_aa: CASSPRKGGNEKLFF
cdr3_nt: TGTGCCAGCTCACCAAGGAAGGGGGGTAATGAAAAACTGTTTTTT
j_call: TRBJ1-4
v_call: TRBV18
clone_size: -
d_call: -

cdr3_aa: CASSVDEGEKLFF
cdr3_nt: TGTGCCAGCAGCGTAGATGAGGGTGAAAAACTGTTTTTT
j_call: TRBJ1-4
v_call: TRBV9
clone_size: -
d_call: -

cdr3_aa: CASSQEIDRGRGDTQYF
cdr3_nt: TGCGCCAGCAGCCAAGAAATTGACAGGGGGCGAGGAGATACGCAGTATTTT
j_call: TRBJ2-3
v_call: TRBV4-3
clone_size: -
d_call: TRBD1

cdr3_aa: CASSPRGGSHYGYTF
cdr3_nt: TGTGCCAGCAGTCCCCGAGGGGGGTCCCACTATGGCTACACCTTC
j_call: TRBJ1-2
v_call: TRBV28
clone_size: -
d_call: -

cdr3_aa: CASSPGRHPETQYF
cdr3_nt: TGTGCCAGTAGTCCAGGACGCCATCCAGAGACCCAGTACTTC
j_call: TRBJ2-5
v_call: TRBV19
clone_size: -
d_call: -

cdr3_aa: CAKPDRTNYEQYF
cdr3_nt: TGCGCCAAACCAGACAGGACCAACTACGAGCAGTACTTC
j_call: TRBJ2-7
v_call: TRBV10-1
clone_size: -
d_call: -

cdr3_aa: CASRQQGPSSYEQYF
cdr3_nt: TGTGCCAGCAGACAACAGGGGCCAAGCTCCTACGAGCAGTACTTC
j_call: TRBJ2-7
v_call: TRBV6-5
clone_size: -
d_call: TRBD1

cdr3_aa: CASSTGGAATEAFF
cdr3_nt: TGTGCCAGCAGCACAGGGGGCGCGGCCACTGAAGCTTTCTTT
j_call: TRBJ1-1
v_call: TRBV7-9
clone_size: -
d_call: TRBD1

cdr3_aa: CASSSGGSDGYTF
cdr3_nt: TGCGCCAGCAGCTCCGGGGGCTCGGATGGCTACACCTTC
j_call: TRBJ1-2
v_call: TRBV5-1
clone_size: few
d_call: -

cdr3_aa: CAWSLSYEQYF
cdr3_nt: TGTGCCTGGAGCCTTAGCTACGAGCAGTACTTC
j_call: TRBJ2-7
v_call: TRBV30
clone_size: -
d_call: -

cdr3_aa: CASSFTGVETGELFF
cdr3_nt: TGCGCCAGCAGCTTTACAGGGGTAGAGACCGGGGAGCTGTTTTTT
j_call: TRBJ2-2
v_call: TRBV5-1
clone_size: -
d_call: TRBD1

cdr3_aa: CASSGNSGSSNEQYF
cdr3_nt: TGCGCCAGCAGCGGAAATAGCGGGAGTTCAAACGAGCAGTACTTC
j_call: TRBJ2-7
v_call: TRBV5-1
clone_size: -
d_call: TRBD2

cdr3_aa: CASSENDRNYGYTF
cdr3_nt: TGTGCCAGCAGTGAAAATGACAGAAACTATGGCTACACCTTC
j_call: TRBJ1-2
v_call: TRBV2
clone_size: once
d_call: -

cdr3_aa: CASSSPLQGGSKNIQYF
cdr3_nt: TGTGCCAGCAGTTCCCCTCTACAGGGGGGAAGTAAAAACATTCAGTACTTC
j_call: TRBJ2-4
v_call: TRBV27
clone_size: -
d_call: TRBD1

cdr3_aa: CASSQGGGRNYEQYF
cdr3_nt: TGTGCCAGCAGTCAAGGCGGGGGGCGAAACTACGAGCAGTACTTC
j_call: TRBJ2-7
v_call: TRBV6-1
clone_size: -
d_call: TRBD2

cdr3_aa: CASSFGGLGTEAFF
cdr3_nt: TGTGCCAGCAGCTTCGGGGGTTTGGGCACTGAAGCTTTCTTT
j_call: TRBJ1-1
v_call: TRBV6-6
clone_size: few
d_call: -

cdr3_aa: CASSIKLTRPDEAFF
cdr3_nt: TGTGCCAGTAGTATTAAATTGACCCGGCCGGACGAAGCTTTCTTT
j_call: TRBJ1-1
v_call: TRBV19
clone_size: few
d_call: -

cdr3_aa: CASRGGTGGYNEQFF
cdr3_nt: TGTGCCAGCAGGGGGGGGACAGGGGGATACAATGAGCAGTTCTTC
j_call: TRBJ2-1
v_call: TRBV27
clone_size: -
d_call: TRBD1

cdr3_aa: CASSGTGRPQLGTGELFF
cdr3_nt: TGTGCCAGCAGCGGGACAGGGAGGCCCCAACTAGGCACCGGGGAGCTGTTTTTT
j_call: TRBJ2-2
v_call: TRBV7-3
clone_size: -
d_call: TRBD1

cdr3_aa: CASSMEGNSPLHF
cdr3_nt: TGTGCCAGTAGTATGGAAGGGAATTCACCCCTCCACTTT
j_call: TRBJ1-6
v_call: TRBV19
clone_size: -
d_call: -

cdr3_aa: CASSLGGNTGELFF
cdr3_nt: TGTGCCAGCAGCTTAGGGGGAAACACCGGGGAGCTGTTTTTT
j_call: TRBJ2-2
v_call: TRBV7-3
clone_size: -
d_call: -

cdr3_aa: CASSPSNSPLHF
cdr3_nt: TGTGCCAGCAGCCCCAGCAATTCACCCCTCCACTTT
j_call: TRBJ1-6
v_call: TRBV7-9
clone_size: -
d_call: -

cdr3_aa: CASSQRAGVGTDTQYF
cdr3_nt: TGTGCCAGCAGCCAACGTGCGGGAGTCGGGACAGATACGCAGTATTTT
j_call: TRBJ2-3
v_call: TRBV14
clone_size: once
d_call: TRBD2

cdr3_aa: CASSQKGTVQETQYF
cdr3_nt: TGCGCCAGCAGTCAAAAAGGGACAGTCCAAGAGACCCAGTACTTC
j_call: TRBJ2-5
v_call: TRBV10-2
clone_size: -
d_call: TRBD1